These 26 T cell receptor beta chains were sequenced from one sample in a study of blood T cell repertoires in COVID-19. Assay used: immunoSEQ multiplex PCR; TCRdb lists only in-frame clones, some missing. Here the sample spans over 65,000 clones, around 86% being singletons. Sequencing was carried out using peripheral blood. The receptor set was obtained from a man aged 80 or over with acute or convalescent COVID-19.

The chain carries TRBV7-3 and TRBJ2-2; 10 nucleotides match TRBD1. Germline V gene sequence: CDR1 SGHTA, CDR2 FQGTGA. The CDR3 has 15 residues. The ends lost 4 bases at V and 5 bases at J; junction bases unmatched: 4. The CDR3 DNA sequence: TGTGCCAGCAGCTGGAGACAGGGGGCGACCGGGGAGCTGTTTTTT. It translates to CASSWRQGATGELFF.

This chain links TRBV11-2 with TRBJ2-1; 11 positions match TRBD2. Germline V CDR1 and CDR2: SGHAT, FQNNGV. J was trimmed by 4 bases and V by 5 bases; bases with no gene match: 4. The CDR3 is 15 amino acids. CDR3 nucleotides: TGTGCCAGCAGCAGAACTAGCGGGGGATACAATGAGCAGTTCTTC. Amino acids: CASSRTSGGYNEQFF.

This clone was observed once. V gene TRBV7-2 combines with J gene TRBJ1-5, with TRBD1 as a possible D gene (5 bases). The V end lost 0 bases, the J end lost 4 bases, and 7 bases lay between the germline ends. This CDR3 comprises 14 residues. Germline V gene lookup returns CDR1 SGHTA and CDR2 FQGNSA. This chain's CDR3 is CASSLAGGNQPQHF. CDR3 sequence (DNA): TGTGCCAGCAGCTTAGCGGGGGGAAATCAGCCCCAGCATTTT.

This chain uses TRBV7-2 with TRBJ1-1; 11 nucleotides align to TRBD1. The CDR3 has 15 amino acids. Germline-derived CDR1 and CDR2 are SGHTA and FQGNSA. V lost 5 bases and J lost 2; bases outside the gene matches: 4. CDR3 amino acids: CASSPRTGGNTEAFF. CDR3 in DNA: TGTGCCAGCAGCCCGCGGACAGGGGGCAACACTGAAGCTTTCTTT.

The CDR3 DNA sequence: TGTGCCAGCAGTTTTCGACTAGGGGACACCATATATTTT. Translation: CASSFRLGDTIYF. J is TRBJ1-3 and V is TRBV12-3 or TRBV12-4; tentatively, D is TRBD1 (5 bases). V was clipped by 3 bases and J by 8 bases, with 11 bases between them. There are 13 residues in the CDR3.

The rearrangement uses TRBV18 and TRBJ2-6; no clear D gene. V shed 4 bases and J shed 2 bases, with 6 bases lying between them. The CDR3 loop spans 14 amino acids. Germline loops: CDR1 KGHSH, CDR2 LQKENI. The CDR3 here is CASSRRAGANVLTF. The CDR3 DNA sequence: TGTGCCAGCTCACGCCGGGCTGGGGCCAACGTCCTGACTTTC.

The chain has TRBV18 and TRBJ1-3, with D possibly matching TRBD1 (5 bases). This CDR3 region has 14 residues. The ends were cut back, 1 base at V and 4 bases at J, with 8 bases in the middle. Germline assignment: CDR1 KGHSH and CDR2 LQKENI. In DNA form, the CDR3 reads TGTGCCAGCTCACCACAGGGGAAAGGAAACACCATATATTTT. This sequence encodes CASSPQGKGNTIYF.

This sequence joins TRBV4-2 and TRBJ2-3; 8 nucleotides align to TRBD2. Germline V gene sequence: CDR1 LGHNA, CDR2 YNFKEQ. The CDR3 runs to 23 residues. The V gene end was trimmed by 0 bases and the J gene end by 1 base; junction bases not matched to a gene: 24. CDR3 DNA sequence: TGTGCCAGCAGCCAAGAGGCGACGATCGGGACTAGGCTCCCGGCTTCCGGCACAGATACGCAGTATTTT. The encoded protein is CASSQEATIGTRLPASGTDTQYF.

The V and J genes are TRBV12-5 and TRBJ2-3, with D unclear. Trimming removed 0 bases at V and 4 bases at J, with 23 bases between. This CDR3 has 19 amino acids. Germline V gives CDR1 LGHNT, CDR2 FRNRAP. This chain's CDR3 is CASGLVRDVRPLKADTQYF. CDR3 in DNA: TGTGCTAGTGGTTTGGTAAGAGACGTGAGGCCCCTGAAAGCAGATACGCAGTATTTT. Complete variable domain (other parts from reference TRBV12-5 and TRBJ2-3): DARVTQTPRHKVTEMGQEVTMRCQPILGHNTVFWYRQTMMQGLELLAYFRNRAPLDDSGMPKDRFSAEMPDATLATLKIQPSEPRDSAVYFCASGLVRDVRPLKADTQYFGPGTRLTVL.

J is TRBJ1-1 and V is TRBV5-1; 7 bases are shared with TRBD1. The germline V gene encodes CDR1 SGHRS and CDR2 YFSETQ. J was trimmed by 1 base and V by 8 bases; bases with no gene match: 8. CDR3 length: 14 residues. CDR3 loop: CASFTGTANTEAFF. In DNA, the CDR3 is TGCGCCAGTTTCACCGGGACAGCGAACACTGAAGCTTTCTTT. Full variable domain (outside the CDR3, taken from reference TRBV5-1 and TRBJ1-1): KAGVTQTPRYLIKTRGQQVTLSCSPISGHRSVSWYQQTPGQGLQFLFEYFSETQRNKGNFPGRFSGRQFSNSRSEMNVSTLELGDSALYLCASFTGTANTEAFFGQGTRLTVV.

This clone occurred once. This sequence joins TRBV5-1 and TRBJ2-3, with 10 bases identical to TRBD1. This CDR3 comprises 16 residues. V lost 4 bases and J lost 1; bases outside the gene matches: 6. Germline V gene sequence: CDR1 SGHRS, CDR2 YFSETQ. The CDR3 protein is CASSRDGTGGTDTQYF. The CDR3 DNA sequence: TGCGCCAGCAGCCGGGATGGGACAGGGGGCACAGATACGCAGTATTTT.

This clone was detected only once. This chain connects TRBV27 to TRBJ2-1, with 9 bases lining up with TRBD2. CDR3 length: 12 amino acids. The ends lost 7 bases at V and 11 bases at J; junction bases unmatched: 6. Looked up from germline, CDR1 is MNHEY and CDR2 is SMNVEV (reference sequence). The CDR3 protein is CASNSGGMKQFF. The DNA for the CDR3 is TGTGCCAGCAATAGCGGGGGTATGAAGCAGTTCTTC.

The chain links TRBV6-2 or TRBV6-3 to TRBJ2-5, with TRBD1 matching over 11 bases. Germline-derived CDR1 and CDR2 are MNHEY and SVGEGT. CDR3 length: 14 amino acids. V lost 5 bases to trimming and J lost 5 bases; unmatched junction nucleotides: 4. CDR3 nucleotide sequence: TGTGCCAGCAGTGTCGGGACAGGGGGTGAGACCCAGTACTTC. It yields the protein CASSVGTGGETQYF.

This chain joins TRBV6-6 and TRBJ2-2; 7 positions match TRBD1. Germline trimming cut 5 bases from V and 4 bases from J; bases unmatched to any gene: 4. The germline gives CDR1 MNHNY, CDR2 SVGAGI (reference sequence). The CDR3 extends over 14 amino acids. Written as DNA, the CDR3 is TGTGCCAGCAGTCCAGACAGGGTCACCGGGGAGCTGTTTTTT. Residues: CASSPDRVTGELFF.

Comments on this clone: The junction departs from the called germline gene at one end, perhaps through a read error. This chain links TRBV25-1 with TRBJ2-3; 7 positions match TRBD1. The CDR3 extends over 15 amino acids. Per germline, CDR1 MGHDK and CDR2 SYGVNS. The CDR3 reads CASSEYRGTAETQYF. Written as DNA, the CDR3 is TGTGCCAGCAGTGAATACAGGGGGACCGCAGAGACGCAGTATTTT.

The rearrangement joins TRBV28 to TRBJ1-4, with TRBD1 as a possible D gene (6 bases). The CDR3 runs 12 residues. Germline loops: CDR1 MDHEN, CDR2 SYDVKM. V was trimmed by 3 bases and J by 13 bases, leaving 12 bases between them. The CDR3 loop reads CASSFTGRGLFF. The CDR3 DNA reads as TGTGCCAGCAGTTTTACAGGGAGGGGACTGTTTTTT.

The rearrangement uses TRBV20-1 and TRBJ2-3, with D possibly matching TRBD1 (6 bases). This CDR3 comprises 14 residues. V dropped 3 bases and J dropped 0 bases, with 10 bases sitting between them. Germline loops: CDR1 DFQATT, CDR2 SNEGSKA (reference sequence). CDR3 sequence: CSASLGASTDTQYF. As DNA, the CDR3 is TGCAGTGCTAGTCTGGGGGCCAGCACAGATACGCAGTATTTT.

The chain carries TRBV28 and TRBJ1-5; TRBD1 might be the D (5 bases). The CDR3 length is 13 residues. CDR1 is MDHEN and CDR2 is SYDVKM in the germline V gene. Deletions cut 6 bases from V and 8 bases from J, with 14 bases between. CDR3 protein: CASRRRGREPQHF. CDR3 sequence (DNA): TGTGCCAGCAGGAGAAGGGGTCGTGAGCCCCAGCATTTT.

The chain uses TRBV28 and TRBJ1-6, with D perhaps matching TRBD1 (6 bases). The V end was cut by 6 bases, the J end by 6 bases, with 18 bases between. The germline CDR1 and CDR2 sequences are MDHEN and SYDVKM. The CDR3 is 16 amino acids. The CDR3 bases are TGTGCCAGCAGACGCAGGGGAAGCGCCCTTAATTCACCCCTCCACTTT. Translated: CASRRRGSALNSPLHF.

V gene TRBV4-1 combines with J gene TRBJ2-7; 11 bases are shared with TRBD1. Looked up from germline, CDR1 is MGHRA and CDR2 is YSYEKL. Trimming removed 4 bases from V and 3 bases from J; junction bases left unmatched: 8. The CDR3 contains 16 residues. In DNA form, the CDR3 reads TGCGCCAGCAGCCGGCTAACGGGACAGGGGGTCTACGAGCAGTACTTC. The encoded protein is CASSRLTGQGVYEQYF.

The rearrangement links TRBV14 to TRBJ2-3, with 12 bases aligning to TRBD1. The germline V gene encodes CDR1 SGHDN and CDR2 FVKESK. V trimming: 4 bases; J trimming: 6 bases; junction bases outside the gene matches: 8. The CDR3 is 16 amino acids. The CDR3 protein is CASSLLGQGAKDTQYF. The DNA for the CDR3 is TGTGCCAGCAGCCTTTTGGGACAGGGGGCAAAGGATACGCAGTATTTT.

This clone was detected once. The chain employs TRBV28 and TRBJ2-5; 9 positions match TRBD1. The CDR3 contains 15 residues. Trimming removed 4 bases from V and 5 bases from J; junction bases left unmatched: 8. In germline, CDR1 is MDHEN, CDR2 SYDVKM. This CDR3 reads CASSSGTGFVETQYF. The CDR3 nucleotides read TGTGCCAGCAGTTCCGGGACAGGGTTCGTGGAGACCCAGTACTTC.

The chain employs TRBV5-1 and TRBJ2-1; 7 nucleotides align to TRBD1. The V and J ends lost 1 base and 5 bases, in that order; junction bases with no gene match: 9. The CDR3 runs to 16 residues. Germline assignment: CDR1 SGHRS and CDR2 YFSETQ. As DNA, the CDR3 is TGCGCCAGCAGCTTGTGGGTAGGGGGCTTCGACAATGAGCAGTTCTTC. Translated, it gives CASSLWVGGFDNEQFF.

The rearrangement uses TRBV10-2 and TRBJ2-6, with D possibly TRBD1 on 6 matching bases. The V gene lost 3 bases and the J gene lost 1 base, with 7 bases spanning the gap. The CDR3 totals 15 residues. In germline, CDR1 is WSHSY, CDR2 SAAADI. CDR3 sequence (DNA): TGCGCCAGCAGTGATACAGGGTCTGGGGCCAACGTCCTGACTTTC. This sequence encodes CASSDTGSGANVLTF.

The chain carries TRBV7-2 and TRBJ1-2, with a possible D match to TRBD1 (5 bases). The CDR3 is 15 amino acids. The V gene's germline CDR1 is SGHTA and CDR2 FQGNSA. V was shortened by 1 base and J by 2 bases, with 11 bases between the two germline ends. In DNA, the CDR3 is TGTGCCAGCAGCTTAGTTGCTACAGGCAACTATGGCTACACCTTC. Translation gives CASSLVATGNYGYTF.

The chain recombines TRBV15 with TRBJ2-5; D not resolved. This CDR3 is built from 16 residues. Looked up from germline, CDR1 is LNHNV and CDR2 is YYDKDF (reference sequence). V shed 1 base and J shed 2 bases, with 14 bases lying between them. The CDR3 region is CATSRVDFRRQETQYF. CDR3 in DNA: TGTGCCACCAGCAGAGTTGACTTTCGTCGACAAGAGACCCAGTACTTC.